The 18 T cell receptor beta chains given below trace back to one sample, sequenced in a study of OX40 agonist ivuxolimab in advanced cancers. Profiling relied on immunoSEQ multiplex PCR, and the TCRdb table lists in-frame clones only, not all of them. In the table there are 55,000 to 75,000 clones, roughly four fifths of which are singletons. The sample was CD4+ or CD8+ T cells sorted from blood, taken in a trial of the OX40 agonist ivuxolimab. These receptors were taken from an adult with an advanced solid tumor such as melanoma, head and neck, liver or kidney cancer.

This clone was seen only once. V is TRBV2 and J is TRBJ2-5; unclear D gene. Germline-derived CDR1 and CDR2 are SNHLY and FYNNEI. Deletions cut 3 bases from V and 4 bases from J, with 12 bases between. This CDR3 has 14 residues. This chain's CDR3 is CASSDLAGRETQYF. The DNA of the CDR3 is TGTGCCAGCAGTGACTTGGCAGGAAGAGAGACCCAGTACTTC.

The genes are TRBV12-5 and TRBJ2-2; no reliable D call. The CDR3 length is 14 residues. In germline, CDR1 is LGHNT, CDR2 FRNRAP. V was pared by 0 bases and J by 7 bases, with 9 bases between. In DNA, the CDR3 is TGTGCTAGTGGTTTGGTGGCATTGGGCGGGGAGCTGTTTTTT. Amino acids: CASGLVALGGELFF.

This chain uses TRBV18 with TRBJ1-2, with 7 bases fitting TRBD1. The CDR3 totals 15 residues. Germline V gives CDR1 KGHSH, CDR2 LQKENI. Trimming at V came to 3 bases and at J to 7 bases, leaving 11 bases not matched to a gene. DNA for the CDR3: TGTGCCAGCTCACCCCTGTCGGACAGGCCCCGTGGCTACACCTTC. It translates to CASSPLSDRPRGYTF.

Written as DNA, the CDR3 is TGTGCCAGCAGCTTTAACGGGGGGGCAGAGACCCAGTACTTC. Its translation is CASSFNGGAETQYF. The rearrangement joins TRBV5-6 to TRBJ2-5; 8 bases map to TRBD2. Germline V gene data show CDR1 as SGHDT and CDR2 as YYEEEE. This CDR3 is 14 amino acids long. With 2 bases clipped from V and 4 bases from J, the junction kept 4 bases outside the gene matches.

Notes on this clone: Distinct nucleotide sequences in the sample also encode this CDR3. The CDR3 nucleotides read TGTGCCTGGAGTCCAACAGGGAACTATGGCTACACCTTC. This codes for CAWSPTGNYGYTF. The chain is built from TRBV30 and TRBJ1-2; D might be TRBD1 (6 bases). The V gene's germline CDR1 is GTSNPN and CDR2 SVGIG (reference sequence). V was clipped by 2 bases and J by 2 bases, with 9 bases between them. CDR3 size: 13 residues.

V usage is TRBV6-1 and J usage is TRBJ1-1; D ambiguous. The V gene's germline CDR1 is MNHNS and CDR2 SASEGT. This CDR3 spans 14 amino acids. The V gene lost 6 bases and the J gene lost 1 base, with 12 bases spanning the gap. The CDR3 region has the DNA TGTGCCAGCAGCGACGGGGTCCCGAACACTGAAGCTTTCTTT. This encodes CASSDGVPNTEAFF.

The gene calls are TRBV27 and TRBJ2-3, with 10 bases matching TRBD1. The CDR3 loop spans 14 amino acids. Germline V gene sequence: CDR1 MNHEY, CDR2 SMNVEV (reference sequence). Trimming removed 6 bases from V and 3 bases from J; junction bases left unmatched: 3. This CDR3 is CASSRDRGTDTQYF. The DNA for the CDR3 is TGTGCCAGCAGCCGGGACAGGGGAACAGATACGCAGTATTTT.

The chain uses TRBV30 and TRBJ2-1; tentative D call: TRBD2 (5 bases). This CDR3 is 16 amino acids long. Germline assignment: CDR1 GTSNPN and CDR2 SVGIG (reference sequence). V lost 0 bases, J lost 5 bases, and 17 bases lay in between. The CDR3 sequence: CAWSVRLGFGNNEQFF. The CDR3 DNA sequence: TGTGCCTGGAGTGTACGTCTGGGGTTCGGGAACAATGAGCAGTTCTTC.

The chain recombines TRBV7-9 with TRBJ1-2, with a weak D call TRBD1 (5 bases). Deletions cut 6 bases from V and 2 bases from J, with 13 bases between. This CDR3 is built from 14 residues. Germline-derived CDR1 and CDR2 are SEHNR and FQNEAQ (reference sequence). The CDR3 here is CASSRQGENYGYTF. The CDR3, as DNA: TGTGCCAGCAGTCGACAAGGGGAGAACTATGGCTACACCTTC.

The chain employs TRBV5-1 and TRBJ2-5; a weak D match, TRBD1 (6 bases). V gave up 2 bases and J gave up 3 bases, with 11 bases separating them. The CDR3 is made up of 14 amino acids. Germline-derived CDR1 and CDR2 are SGHRS and YFSETQ. In DNA, the CDR3 is TGCGCCAGCAGCTTCCCGGGACAAAAAGAGACCCAGTACTTC. Translation gives CASSFPGQKETQYF.

This clone was found once. The chain has TRBV12-5 and TRBJ2-7; 11 bases agree with TRBD1. V dropped 1 base and J dropped 7; count of bases not matched to a gene: 3. This CDR3 comprises 14 residues. Germline V gene data show CDR1 as LGHNT and CDR2 as FRNRAP. CDR3 bases: TGTGCTAGTGGTTTGGCTGGGGACAGGGGGGAGCAGTACTTC. Amino acids: CASGLAGDRGEQYF. The variable domain in full, with the rest retrieved from reference TRBV12-5 and TRBJ2-7, is DARVTQTPRHKVTEMGQEVTMRCQPILGHNTVFWYRQTMMQGLELLAYFRNRAPLDDSGMPKDRFSAEMPDATLATLKIQPSEPRDSAVYFCASGLAGDRGEQYFGPGTRLTVT.

The V and J genes are TRBV15 and TRBJ1-1; 7 bases are shared with TRBD1. The V and J ends lost 0 bases and 1 base, in that order; junction bases with no gene match: 2. Germline-derived CDR1 and CDR2 are LNHNV and YYDKDF (reference sequence). The CDR3 consists of 15 residues. This chain's CDR3 is CATSRDRQGNTEAFF. The CDR3 DNA reads as TGTGCCACCAGCAGAGACCGACAGGGGAACACTGAAGCTTTCTTT.

This clone has just one count. The genes are TRBV19 and TRBJ2-1; 9 nucleotides align to TRBD1. The CDR3 is 13 residues long. Trimming took 4 bases from V and 6 from J; bases not matched to a gene: 1. Germline V gene data show CDR1 as LNHDA and CDR2 as SQIVND (reference sequence). CDR3 sequence (DNA): TGTGCCAGTAGTACGACAGGGGGCAATGAGCAGTTCTTC. Its protein product is CASSTTGGNEQFF. The variable domain in full, completed from reference TRBV19 and TRBJ2-1, reads DGGITQSPKYLFRKEGQNVTLSCEQNLNHDAMYWYRQDPGQGLRLIYYSQIVNDFQKGDIAEGYSVSREKKESFPLTVTSAQKNPTAFYLCASSTTGGNEQFFGPGTRLTVL.

V usage is TRBV7-6 and J usage is TRBJ1-6, with TRBD1 matching 7 bases. Germline CDR1 SGHVS, CDR2 FNYEAQ. V shed 5 bases, J shed 7 bases, and the junction held 5 bases outside the gene matches. The CDR3 contains 14 residues. The DNA of the CDR3 is TGTGCCAGCAGCCCAGGGGACAGAAATTCACCCCTCCACTTT. Translating it yields CASSPGDRNSPLHF.

The rearrangement uses TRBV5-1 and TRBJ2-1, with D maybe TRBD2 (7 bases). The V end was cut by 0 bases, the J end by 12 bases, with 22 bases between. Per germline, CDR1 SGHRS and CDR2 YFSETQ. The CDR3 runs 16 residues. CDR3 bases: TGCGCCAGCAGCTTGGGTTCGGGGGGCTTCACCCAATTGCAGTTCTTC. This codes for CASSLGSGGFTQLQFF.

The J gene is TRBJ2-5, the V gene TRBV28; D might be TRBD1 (6 bases). The V and J ends lost 6 bases and 4 bases respectively, with 12 bases between them. Germline-derived CDR1 and CDR2 are MDHEN and SYDVKM. The CDR3 sequence is 13 residues long. The CDR3 sequence is CASSLDSRETQYF. The CDR3 nucleotides are TGTGCCAGCAGCTTGGACAGCAGAGAGACCCAGTACTTC.

The chain has TRBV28 and TRBJ1-2; perhaps TRBD1 as D (5 bases). The CDR3 contains 17 residues. Germline V gene lookup returns CDR1 MDHEN and CDR2 SYDVKM. Between the trimmed V and J ends, which lost 2 bases and 6 bases, there was a span of 22 bases. The CDR3 region has the DNA TGTGCCAGCAGTTTAGAGGTCGGGGCTGGGTCTGTCCATGGCTACACCTTC. This translates into CASSLEVGAGSVHGYTF.

The J gene is TRBJ1-3, the V gene TRBV18; no clear D. The V gene's germline CDR1 is KGHSH and CDR2 LQKENI. The CDR3 has 17 residues. V was trimmed by 3 bases and J by 0 bases, leaving 15 bases between them. The CDR3 region has the DNA TGTGCCAGCTCACCCATAAGTCCGGGCCCCTCTGGAAACACCATATATTTT. It translates to CASSPISPGPSGNTIYF.